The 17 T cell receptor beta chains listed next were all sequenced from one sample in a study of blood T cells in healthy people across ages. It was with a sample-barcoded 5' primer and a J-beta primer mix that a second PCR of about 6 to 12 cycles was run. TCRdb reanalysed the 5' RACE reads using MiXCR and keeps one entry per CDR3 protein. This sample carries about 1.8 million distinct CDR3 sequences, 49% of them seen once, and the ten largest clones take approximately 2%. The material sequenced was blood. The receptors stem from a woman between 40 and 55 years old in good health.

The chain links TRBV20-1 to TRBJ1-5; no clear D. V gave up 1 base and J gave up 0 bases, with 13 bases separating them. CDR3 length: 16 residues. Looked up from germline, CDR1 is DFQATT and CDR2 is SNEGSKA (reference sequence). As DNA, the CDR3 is TGCAGTGCTAGAGCCGACGGATTCTATAGCAATCAGCCCCAGCATTTT. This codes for CSARADGFYSNQPQHF.

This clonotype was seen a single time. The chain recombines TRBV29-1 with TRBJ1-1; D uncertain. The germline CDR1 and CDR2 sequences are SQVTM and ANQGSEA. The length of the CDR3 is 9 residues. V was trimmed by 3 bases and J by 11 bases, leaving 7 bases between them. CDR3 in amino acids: CSVERPAFF. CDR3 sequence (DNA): TGCAGCGTTGAGAGACCGGCTTTCTTT.

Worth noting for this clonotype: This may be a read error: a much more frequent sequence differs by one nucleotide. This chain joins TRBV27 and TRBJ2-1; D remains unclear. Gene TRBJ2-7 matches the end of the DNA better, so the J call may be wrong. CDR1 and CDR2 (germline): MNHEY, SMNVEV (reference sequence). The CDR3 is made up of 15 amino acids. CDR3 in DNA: TGTGCCAGCAGTTCCACCACACGGCTCTACAATGAGCAGTACTTC. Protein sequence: CASSSTTRLYNEQYF.

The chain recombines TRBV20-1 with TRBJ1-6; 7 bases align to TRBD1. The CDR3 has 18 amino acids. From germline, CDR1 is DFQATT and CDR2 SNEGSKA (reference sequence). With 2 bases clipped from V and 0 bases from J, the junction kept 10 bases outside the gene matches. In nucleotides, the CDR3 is TGCAGTGCTAGACCAGCTCGACAGGGCCTCTCCTATAATTCACCCCTCCACTTT. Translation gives CSARPARQGLSYNSPLHF.

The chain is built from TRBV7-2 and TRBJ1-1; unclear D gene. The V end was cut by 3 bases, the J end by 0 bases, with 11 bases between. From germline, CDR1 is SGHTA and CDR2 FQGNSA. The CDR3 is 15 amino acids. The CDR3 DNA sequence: TGTGCCAGCAGCTTCTCTGGGGTTCTGAACACTGAAGCTTTCTTT. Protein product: CASSFSGVLNTEAFF. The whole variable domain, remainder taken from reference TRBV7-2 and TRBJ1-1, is GAGVSQSPSNKVTEKGKDVELRCDPISGHTALYWYRQSLGQGLEFLIYFQGNSAPDKSGLPSDRFSAERTGGSVSTLTIQRTQQEDSAVYLCASSFSGVLNTEAFFGQGTRLTVV.

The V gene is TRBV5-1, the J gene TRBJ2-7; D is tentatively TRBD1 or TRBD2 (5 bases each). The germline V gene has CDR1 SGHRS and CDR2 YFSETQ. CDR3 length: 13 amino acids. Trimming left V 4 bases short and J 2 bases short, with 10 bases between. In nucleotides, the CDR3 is TGCGCCAGCAGCGTGGGGGAAGCCTACGAGCAGTACTTC. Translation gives CASSVGEAYEQYF.

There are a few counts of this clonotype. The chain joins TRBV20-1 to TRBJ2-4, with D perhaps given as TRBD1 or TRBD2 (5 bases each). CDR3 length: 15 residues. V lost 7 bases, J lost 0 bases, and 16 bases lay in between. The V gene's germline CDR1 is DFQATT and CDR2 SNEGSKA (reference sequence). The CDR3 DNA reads TGCAGTGGGTGGACTCAGGGCCTAGCCAAAAACATTCAGTACTTC. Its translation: CSGWTQGLAKNIQYF.

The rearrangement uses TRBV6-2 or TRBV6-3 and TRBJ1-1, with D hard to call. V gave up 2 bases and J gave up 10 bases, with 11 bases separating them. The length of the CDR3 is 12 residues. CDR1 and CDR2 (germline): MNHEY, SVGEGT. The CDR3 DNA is TGTGCCAGCAGTTACGGCTGGAGAGGAGCTTTCTTT. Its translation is CASSYGWRGAFF.

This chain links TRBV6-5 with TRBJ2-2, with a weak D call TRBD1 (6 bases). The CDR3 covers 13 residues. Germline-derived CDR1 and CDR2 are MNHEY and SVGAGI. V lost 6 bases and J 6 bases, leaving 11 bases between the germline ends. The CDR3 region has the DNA TGTGCCAGCAGCTACAGGGATTCCGGGGAGCTGTTTTTT. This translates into CASSYRDSGELFF.

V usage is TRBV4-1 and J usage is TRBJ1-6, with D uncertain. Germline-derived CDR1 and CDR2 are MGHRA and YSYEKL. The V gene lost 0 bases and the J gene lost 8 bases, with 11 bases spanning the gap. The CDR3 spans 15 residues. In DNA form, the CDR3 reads TGCGCCAGCAGCCAAGAACAGACCATAGATTCACCCCTCCACTTT. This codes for CASSQEQTIDSPLHF.

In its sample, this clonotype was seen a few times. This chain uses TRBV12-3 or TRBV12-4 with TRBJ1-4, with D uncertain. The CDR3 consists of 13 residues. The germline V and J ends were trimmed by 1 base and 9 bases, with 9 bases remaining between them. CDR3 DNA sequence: TGTGCCAGCAGTTTAGGCATGAGGAAAAAACTGTTTTTT. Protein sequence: CASSLGMRKKLFF.

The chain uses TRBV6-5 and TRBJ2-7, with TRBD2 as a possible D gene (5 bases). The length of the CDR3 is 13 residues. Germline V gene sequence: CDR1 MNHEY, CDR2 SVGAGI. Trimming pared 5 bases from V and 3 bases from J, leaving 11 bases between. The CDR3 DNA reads TGTGCCAGCAGTCCTACACGGGACTACGAGCAGTACTTC. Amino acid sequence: CASSPTRDYEQYF.

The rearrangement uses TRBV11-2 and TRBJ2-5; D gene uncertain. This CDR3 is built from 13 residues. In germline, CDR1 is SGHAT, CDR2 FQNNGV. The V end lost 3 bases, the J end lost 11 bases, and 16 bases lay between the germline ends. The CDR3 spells CASSFPTHNEQYF. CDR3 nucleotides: TGTGCCAGCAGCTTCCCAACGCACAATGAGCAGTACTTC.

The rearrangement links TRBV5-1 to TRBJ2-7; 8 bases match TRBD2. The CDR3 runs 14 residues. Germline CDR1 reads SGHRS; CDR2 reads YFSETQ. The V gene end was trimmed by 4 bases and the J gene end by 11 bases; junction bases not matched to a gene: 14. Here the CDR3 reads CASSPGGVPPSKYF. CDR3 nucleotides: TGCGCCAGCAGCCCGGGGGGGGTCCCGCCCTCCAAGTACTTC.

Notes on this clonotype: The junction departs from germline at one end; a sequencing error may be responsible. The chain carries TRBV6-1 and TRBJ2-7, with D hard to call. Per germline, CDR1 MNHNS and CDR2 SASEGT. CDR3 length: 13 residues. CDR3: CAGSEAASYEQYF. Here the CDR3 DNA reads TGTGCCGGCAGTGAAGCAGCGTCCTACGAGCAGTACTTC.

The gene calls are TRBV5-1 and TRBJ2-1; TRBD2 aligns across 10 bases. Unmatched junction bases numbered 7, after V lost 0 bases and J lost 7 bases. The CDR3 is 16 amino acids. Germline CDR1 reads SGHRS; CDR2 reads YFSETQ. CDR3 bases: TGCGCCAGCAGCTTGGCCAGCGGGGGGGCCGCGAATGAGCAGTTCTTC. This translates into CASSLASGGAANEQFF.

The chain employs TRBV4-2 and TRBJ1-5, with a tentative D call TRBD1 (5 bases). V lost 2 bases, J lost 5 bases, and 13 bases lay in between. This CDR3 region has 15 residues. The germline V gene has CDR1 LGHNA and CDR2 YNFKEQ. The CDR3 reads CASSQFKDTDQPQHF. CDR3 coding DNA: TGTGCCAGCAGCCAATTCAAGGACACCGATCAGCCCCAGCATTTT.